This paragraph reports one TCR beta chain. Antigen unknown. The sample is drawn from a study of T cell responses to AZD1222 COVID-19 vaccine. Whole-study findings and limits: In the spike-specific TCR repertoire, nearly half reportedly target unmutated variant regions.

Assay: immunoSEQ multiplex PCR; the TCRdb copy retains only in-frame clones and omits some. The sample records about 140,000 clones, approximately 90% being singletons. The material sequenced was peripheral blood, taken 28 days after the second AZD1222 dose. This TCR derives from an adult who received the AZD1222 COVID-19 vaccine.

As DNA, the CDR3 is TGCAGCGTCCACGACGTGGGGGCGCAGTATTTT. It specifies CSVHDVGAQYF. This chain joins TRBV29-1 and TRBJ2-3, with D tentatively TRBD1 or TRBD2 (5 bases each). The ends were cut back, 6 bases at V and 10 bases at J, with 14 bases in the middle. This CDR3 comprises 11 residues. Germline V gene data show CDR1 as SQVTM and CDR2 as ANQGSEA.